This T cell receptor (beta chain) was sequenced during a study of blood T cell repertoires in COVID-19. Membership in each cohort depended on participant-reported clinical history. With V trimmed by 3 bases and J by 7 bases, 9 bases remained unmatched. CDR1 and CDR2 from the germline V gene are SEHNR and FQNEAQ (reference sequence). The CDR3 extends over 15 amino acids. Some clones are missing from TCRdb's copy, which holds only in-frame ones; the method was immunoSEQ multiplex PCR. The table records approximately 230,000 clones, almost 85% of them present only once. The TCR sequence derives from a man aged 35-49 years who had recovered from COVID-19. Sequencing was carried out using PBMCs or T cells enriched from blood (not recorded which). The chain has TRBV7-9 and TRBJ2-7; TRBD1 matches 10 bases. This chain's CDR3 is CASSFLGQGPGEQYF. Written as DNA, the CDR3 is TGTGCCAGCAGCTTCCTGGGACAGGGGCCTGGGGAGCAGTACTTC.